This T cell receptor beta chain is from a study of identical twins. To note about this clonotype: No antigen is known for it.

Study results and caveats: Low generation probability was overrepresented in out-of-frame alpha sequences shared by twins.

Trimming removed 1 base from V and 2 bases from J, with 8 bases in between. The CDR3 length is 15 residues. Germline CDR1 LNHNV, CDR2 YYDKDF (reference sequence). Every donor was a healthy Caucasian. TCRdb re-called the 5' RACE reads with MiXCR, one entry per CDR3 protein. The table records 1.5 million to 2 million distinct CDR3 sequences, about 30% of them present only once. The chain links TRBV15 to TRBJ1-4, with a possible D match to TRBD1 (5 bases). Sequenced material: cord blood. This sequence was found in a newborn girl in good health. CDR3 coding DNA: TGTGCCACCAGCAGAGTACGGGACACTAATGAAAAACTGTTTTTT. Protein sequence: CATSRVRDTNEKLFF.